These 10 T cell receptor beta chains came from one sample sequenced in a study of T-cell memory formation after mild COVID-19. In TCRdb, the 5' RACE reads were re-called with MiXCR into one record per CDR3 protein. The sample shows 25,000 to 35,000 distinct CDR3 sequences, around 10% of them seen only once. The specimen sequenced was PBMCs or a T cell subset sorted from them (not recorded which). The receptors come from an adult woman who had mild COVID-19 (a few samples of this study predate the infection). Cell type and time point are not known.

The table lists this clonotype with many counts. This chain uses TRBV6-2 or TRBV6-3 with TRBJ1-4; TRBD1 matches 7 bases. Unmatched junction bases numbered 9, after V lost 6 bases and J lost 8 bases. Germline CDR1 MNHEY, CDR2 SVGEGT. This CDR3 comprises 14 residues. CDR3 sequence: CASSLQGELEKLFF. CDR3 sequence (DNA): TGTGCCAGCAGCCTCCAGGGGGAGTTGGAAAAACTGTTTTTT.

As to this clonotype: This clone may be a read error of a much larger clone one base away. The CDR3 sequence is CDSSSTGTHTGELFF. For the CDR3, the DNA is TGTGACAGTAGTTCCACCGGGACCCACACCGGGGAGCTGTTTTTT. The chain couples TRBV19 to TRBJ2-2; D is tentatively TRBD1 or TRBD2 (5 bases each). CDR1 is LNHDA and CDR2 is SQIVND in the germline V gene (reference sequence). This CDR3 is built from 15 residues.

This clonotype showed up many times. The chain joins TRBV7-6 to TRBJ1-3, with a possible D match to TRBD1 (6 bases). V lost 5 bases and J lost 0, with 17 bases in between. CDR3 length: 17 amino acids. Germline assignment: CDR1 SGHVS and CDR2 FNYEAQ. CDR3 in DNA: TGTGCCAGCAGCCACCCCGGGACAACTAGCTCTGGAAACACCATATATTTT. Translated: CASSHPGTTSSGNTIYF.

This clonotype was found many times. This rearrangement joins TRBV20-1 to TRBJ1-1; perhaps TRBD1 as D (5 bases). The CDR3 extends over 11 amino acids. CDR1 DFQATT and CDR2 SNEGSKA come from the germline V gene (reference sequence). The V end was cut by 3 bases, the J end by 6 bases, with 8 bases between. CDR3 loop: CSASPRAEAFF. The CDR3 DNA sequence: TGCAGTGCTAGTCCCAGGGCTGAAGCTTTCTTT.

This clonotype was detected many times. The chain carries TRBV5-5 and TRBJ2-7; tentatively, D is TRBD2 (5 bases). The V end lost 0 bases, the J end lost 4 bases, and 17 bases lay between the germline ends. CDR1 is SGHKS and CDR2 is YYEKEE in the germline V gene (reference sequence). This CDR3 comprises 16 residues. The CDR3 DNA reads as TGTGCCAGCAGCTTGGCGGCGGCCACACGGGGATACGAGCAGTACTTC. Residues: CASSLAAATRGYEQYF.

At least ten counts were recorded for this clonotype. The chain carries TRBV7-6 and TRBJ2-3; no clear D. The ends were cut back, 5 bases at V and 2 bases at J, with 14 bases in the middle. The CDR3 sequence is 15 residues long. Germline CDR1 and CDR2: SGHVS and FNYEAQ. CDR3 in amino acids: CASSRSTGFTDTQYF. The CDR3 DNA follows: TGTGCCAGCAGCCGGAGCACGGGTTTCACAGATACGCAGTATTTT.

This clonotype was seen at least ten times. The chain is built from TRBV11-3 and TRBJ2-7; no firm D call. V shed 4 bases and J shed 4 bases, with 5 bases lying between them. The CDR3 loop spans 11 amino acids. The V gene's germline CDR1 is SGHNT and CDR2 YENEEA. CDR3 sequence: CASSYGYEQYF. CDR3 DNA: TGTGCCAGCAGCTACGGGTACGAGCAGTACTTC.

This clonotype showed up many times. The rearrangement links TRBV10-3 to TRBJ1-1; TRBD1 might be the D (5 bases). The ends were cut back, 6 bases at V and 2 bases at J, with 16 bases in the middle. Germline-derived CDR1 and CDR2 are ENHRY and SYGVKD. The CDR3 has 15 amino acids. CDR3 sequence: CAISTPGRRNTEAFF. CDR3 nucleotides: TGTGCCATCAGCACCCCGGGGCGCCGAAACACTGAAGCTTTCTTT.

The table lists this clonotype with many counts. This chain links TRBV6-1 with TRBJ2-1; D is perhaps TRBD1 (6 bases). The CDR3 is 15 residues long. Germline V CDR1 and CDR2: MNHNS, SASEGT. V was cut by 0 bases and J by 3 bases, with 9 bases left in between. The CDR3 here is CASSEAGGNYNEQFF. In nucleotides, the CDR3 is TGTGCCAGCAGTGAAGCAGGGGGAAACTACAATGAGCAGTTCTTC.

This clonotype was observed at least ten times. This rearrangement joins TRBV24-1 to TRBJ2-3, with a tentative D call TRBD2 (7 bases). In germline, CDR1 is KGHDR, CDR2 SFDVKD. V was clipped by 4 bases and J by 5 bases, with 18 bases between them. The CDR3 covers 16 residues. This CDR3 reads CATSDLVQGRGDTQYF. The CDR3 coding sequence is TGTGCCACCAGTGACTTGGTCCAGGGGAGGGGAGATACGCAGTATTTT.